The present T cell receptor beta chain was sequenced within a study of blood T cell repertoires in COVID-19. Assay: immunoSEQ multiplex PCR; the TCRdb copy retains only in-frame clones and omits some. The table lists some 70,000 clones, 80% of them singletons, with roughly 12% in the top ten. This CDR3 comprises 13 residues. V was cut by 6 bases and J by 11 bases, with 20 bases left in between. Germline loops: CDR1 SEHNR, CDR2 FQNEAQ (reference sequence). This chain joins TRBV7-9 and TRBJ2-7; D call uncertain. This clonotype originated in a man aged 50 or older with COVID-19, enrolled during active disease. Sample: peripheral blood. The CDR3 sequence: CASRIQSRSPKYF. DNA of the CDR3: TGTGCCAGCAGGATTCAAAGCCGCTCCCCCAAGTACTTC.